The next 8 T cell receptor beta chains were all read from a single sample in a study of cytomegalovirus exposure and HLA in healthy donors. PCR used 60 Vbeta primers and 13 Jbeta primers. Data came from immunoSEQ multiplex PCR; TCRdb stores just in-frame clones and leaves some out. The profile covers around 36,000 clones, with about four fifths appearing a single time and approximately 9.4% taken by the ten largest. Sequencing was performed on PBMCs. The receptors shown here come from a woman aged 40-49 years in good health and CMV-seronegative.

This clone was observed once. The V and J genes are TRBV2 and TRBJ1-2; D is unclear. The germline V and J ends were trimmed by 1 base and 6 bases, with 18 bases remaining between them. The germline CDR1 and CDR2 sequences are SNHLY and FYNNEI. The CDR3 spans 16 residues. The DNA for the CDR3 is TGTGCCAGCAGTGAAGAAGGGATCCTCCCGAGGGATGGCTACACCTTC. It is translated as CASSEEGILPRDGYTF.

This clone was observed a few times. V and J are TRBV6-6 and TRBJ2-2; perhaps TRBD1 as D (7 bases). V was pared by 8 bases and J by 0 bases, with 10 bases between. This CDR3 has 14 amino acids. Germline loops: CDR1 MNHNY, CDR2 SVGAGI (reference sequence). The CDR3 sequence is CASGGTANTGELFF. The DNA of the CDR3 is TGTGCCAGCGGGGGGACAGCGAACACCGGGGAGCTGTTTTTT.

The chain recombines TRBV2 with TRBJ2-7, with 8 nucleotides matching TRBD1. V lost 5 bases, J lost 3 bases, and 12 bases stayed unmatched. The CDR3 contains 16 residues. Germline V CDR1 and CDR2: SNHLY, FYNNEI. The CDR3 DNA reads TGTGCCAGCAGTTCCGGATGGGACAGGTCCCTCTACGAGCAGTACTTC. Residues: CASSSGWDRSLYEQYF.

V and J are TRBV7-2 and TRBJ1-1; D uncertain. The V and J ends lost 5 bases and 1 base respectively, with 5 bases between them. This CDR3 comprises 12 residues. Germline values: CDR1 SGHTA, CDR2 FQGNSA. This chain's CDR3 is CASSVRNTEAFF. In nucleotides, the CDR3 is TGTGCCAGCAGCGTTCGGAACACTGAAGCTTTCTTT.

The chain employs TRBV7-8 and TRBJ2-3, with 13 nucleotides matching TRBD2. CDR1 is SGHVS, CDR2 FQNEAQ, per germline. The CDR3 sequence is 18 residues long. J was trimmed by 0 bases and V by 5 bases; bases with no gene match: 8. The CDR3: CASSEGLAGASSTDTQYF. The CDR3 region has the DNA TGTGCCAGCAGCGAAGGACTAGCGGGGGCATCTAGCACAGATACGCAGTATTTT.

The chain uses TRBV27 and TRBJ1-6; D is ambiguous. The germline V gene has CDR1 MNHEY and CDR2 SMNVEV (reference sequence). V lost 5 bases, J lost 1 base, and 9 bases lay in between. The CDR3 consists of 15 residues. The CDR3 region is CASSLQSSYNSPLHF. The CDR3 DNA sequence: TGTGCCAGCAGTCTACAGTCGTCCTATAATTCACCCCTCCACTTT.

The V call is TRBV4-1, the J call TRBJ1-4, with TRBD1 matching 8 bases. The V gene end was trimmed by 5 bases and the J gene end by 8 bases; junction bases not matched to a gene: 10. CDR3 length equals 15 residues. Germline-derived CDR1 and CDR2 are MGHRA and YSYEKL. The CDR3 here is CASSTGQGVTEKLFF. Written as DNA, the CDR3 is TGCGCCAGCAGCACCGGACAGGGCGTTACCGAAAAACTGTTTTTT.

The chain employs TRBV5-6 and TRBJ1-1; D perhaps matches TRBD1 (5 bases). V lost 0 bases, J lost 4 bases, and 13 bases lay in between. Germline loops: CDR1 SGHDT, CDR2 YYEEEE. CDR3 length: 15 residues. The chain's CDR3 is CASSLGSGGFTEAFF. CDR3 DNA: TGTGCCAGCAGCTTGGGTTCGGGGGGGTTCACTGAAGCTTTCTTT.